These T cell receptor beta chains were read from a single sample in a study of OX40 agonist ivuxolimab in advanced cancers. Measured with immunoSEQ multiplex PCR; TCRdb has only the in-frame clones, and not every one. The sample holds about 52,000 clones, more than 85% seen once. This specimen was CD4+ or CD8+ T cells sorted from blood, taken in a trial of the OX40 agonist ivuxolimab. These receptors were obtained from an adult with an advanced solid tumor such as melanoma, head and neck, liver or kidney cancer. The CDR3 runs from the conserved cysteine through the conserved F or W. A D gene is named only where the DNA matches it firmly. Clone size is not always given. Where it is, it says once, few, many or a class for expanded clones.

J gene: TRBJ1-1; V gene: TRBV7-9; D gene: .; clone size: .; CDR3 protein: CASSTDLHLEAFF; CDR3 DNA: TGTGCCAGCAGCACGGACCTTCACCTGGAGGCTTTCTTT
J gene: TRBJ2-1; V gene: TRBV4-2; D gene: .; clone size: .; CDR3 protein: CASSQPQLAFEQFF; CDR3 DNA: TGTGCCAGCAGCCAACCCCAGCTAGCTTTTGAGCAGTTCTTC
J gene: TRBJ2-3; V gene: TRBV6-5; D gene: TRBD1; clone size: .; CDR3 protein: CASSYEGAVGDTQYF; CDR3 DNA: TGTGCCAGCAGTTACGAGGGGGCGGTTGGAGATACGCAGTATTTT
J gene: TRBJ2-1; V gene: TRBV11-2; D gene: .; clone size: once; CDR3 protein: CASSRAGGRSYNEQFF; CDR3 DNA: TGTGCCAGCAGCCGGGCCGGCGGCCGCTCCTACAATGAGCAGTTCTTC
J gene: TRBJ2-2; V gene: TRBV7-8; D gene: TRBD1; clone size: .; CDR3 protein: CASSHTGTVTGELFF; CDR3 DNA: TGTGCCAGCAGCCATACCGGGACAGTCACCGGGGAGCTGTTTTTT
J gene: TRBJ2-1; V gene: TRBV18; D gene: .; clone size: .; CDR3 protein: CASSPPRSFDEQFF; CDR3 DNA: TGTGCCAGCTCACCACCTCGAAGCTTCGATGAGCAGTTCTTC
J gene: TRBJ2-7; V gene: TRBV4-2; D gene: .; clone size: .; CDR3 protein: CASSQASEAYEQYF; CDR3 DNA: TGTGCCAGCAGCCAAGCTAGCGAAGCCTACGAGCAGTACTTC
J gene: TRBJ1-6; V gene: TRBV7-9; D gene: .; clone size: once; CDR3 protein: CASSLVGRGSSPLHF; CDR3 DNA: TGTGCCAGCAGCTTAGTGGGCAGGGGCTCTTCACCCCTCCACTTT
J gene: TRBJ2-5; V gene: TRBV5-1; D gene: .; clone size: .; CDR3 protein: CASGVDYQETQYF; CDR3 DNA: TGCGCCAGCGGAGTCGACTACCAAGAGACCCAGTACTTC
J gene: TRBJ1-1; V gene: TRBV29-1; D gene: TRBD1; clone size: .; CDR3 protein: CSVDEDRGGAFF; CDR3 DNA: TGCAGCGTTGATGAAGACAGGGGGGGGGCTTTCTTT
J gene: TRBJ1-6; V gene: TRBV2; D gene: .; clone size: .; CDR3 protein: CASSPGQSSYNSPLHF; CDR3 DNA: TGTGCCAGCAGTCCCGGACAGAGCTCCTATAATTCACCTCTCCACTTT
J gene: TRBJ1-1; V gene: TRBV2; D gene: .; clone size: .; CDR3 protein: CASSGSLWGMNTEAFF; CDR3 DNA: TGTGCCAGCAGTGGCTCGCTATGGGGGATGAACACTGAAGCTTTCTTT
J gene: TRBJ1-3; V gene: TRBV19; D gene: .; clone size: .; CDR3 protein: CASAFESGNTIYF; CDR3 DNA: TGTGCCAGTGCTTTTGAGTCTGGAAACACCATATATTTT
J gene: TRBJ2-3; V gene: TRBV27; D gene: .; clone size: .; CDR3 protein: CASSLWPEINTQYF; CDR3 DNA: TGTGCCAGCAGTTTATGGCCCGAGATTAATACGCAGTATTTT
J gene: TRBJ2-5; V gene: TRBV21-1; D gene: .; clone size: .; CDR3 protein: CASSKKGGSGGQQETQYF; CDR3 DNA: TGTGCCAGCAGCAAAAAGGGAGGGAGCGGGGGGCAACAAGAGACCCAGTACTTC
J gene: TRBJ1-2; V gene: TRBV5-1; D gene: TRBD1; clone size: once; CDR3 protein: CASSLDGTANYGYTF; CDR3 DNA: TGCGCCAGCAGCTTGGATGGGACAGCAAACTATGGCTACACCTTC
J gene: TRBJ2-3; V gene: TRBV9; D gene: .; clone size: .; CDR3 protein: CASSVLSAEGMDTQYF; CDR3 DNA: TGTGCCAGCAGCGTATTGTCAGCCGAAGGTATGGATACGCAGTATTTT
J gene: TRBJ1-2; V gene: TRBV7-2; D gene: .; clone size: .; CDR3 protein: CASSLVEGLDEGYTF; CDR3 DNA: TGTGCCAGCAGCCTCGTGGAGGGTTTGGATGAGGGCTACACCTTC
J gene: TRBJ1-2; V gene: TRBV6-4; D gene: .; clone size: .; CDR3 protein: CASSDSYGYGYTF; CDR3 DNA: TGTGCCAGCAGTGACTCGTACGGGTATGGCTACACCTTC
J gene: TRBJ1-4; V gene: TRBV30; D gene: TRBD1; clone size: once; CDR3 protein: CAWDRGDKLFF; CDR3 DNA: TGTGCCTGGGACAGGGGCGACAAACTGTTTTTT
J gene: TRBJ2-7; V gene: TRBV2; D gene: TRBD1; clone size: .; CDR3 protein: CASTELPGQVLLGEQYF; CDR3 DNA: TGTGCCAGCACCGAACTTCCGGGACAGGTTCTCCTTGGGGAGCAGTACTTC
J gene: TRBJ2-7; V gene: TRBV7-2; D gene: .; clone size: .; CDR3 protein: CASSRLVADPYEQYF; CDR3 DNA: TGTGCCAGCAGCCGATTGGTAGCGGACCCCTACGAGCAGTACTTC
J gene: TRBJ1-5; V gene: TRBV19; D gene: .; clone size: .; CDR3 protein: CASSIDLEGGQPQHF; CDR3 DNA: TGTGCCAGTAGTATAGATCTGGAGGGAGGTCAGCCCCAGCATTTT
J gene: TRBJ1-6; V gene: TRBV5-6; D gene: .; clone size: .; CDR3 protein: CASSAGVPLHF; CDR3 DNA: TGTGCCAGCAGCGCGGGCGTCCCCCTCCACTTT
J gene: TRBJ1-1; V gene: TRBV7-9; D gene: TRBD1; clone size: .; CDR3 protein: CASSLDRGGGGTEAFF; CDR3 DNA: TGTGCCAGCAGCTTAGACAGGGGCGGTGGGGGGACTGAAGCTTTCTTT
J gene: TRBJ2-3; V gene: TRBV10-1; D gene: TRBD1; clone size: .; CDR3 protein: CASSPRQGYTDTQYF; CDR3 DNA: TGCGCCAGCAGTCCTAGACAGGGCTACACAGATACGCAGTATTTT
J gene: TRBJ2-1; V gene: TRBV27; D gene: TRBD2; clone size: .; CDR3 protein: CASSWGGVYNEQFF; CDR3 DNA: TGTGCCAGCAGTTGGGGGGGGGTCTACAATGAGCAGTTCTTC
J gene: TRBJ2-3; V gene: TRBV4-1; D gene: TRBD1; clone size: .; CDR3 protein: CASSQDGAGGYTDTQYF; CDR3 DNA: TGCGCCAGCAGCCAAGATGGGGCAGGGGGCTACACAGATACGCAGTATTTT
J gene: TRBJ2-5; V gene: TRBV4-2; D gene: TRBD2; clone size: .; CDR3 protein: CASSPLLAETQYF; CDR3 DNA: TGTGCCAGCAGCCCATTACTAGCGGAGACCCAGTACTTC
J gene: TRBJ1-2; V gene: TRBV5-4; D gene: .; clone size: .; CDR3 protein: CASTNGGAGYTF; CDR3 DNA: TGTGCCAGCACCAACGGGGGGGCAGGCTACACCTTC
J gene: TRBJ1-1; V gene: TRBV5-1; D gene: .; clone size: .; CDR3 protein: CASSLGVDEAFF; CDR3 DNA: TGCGCCAGCAGCTTAGGGGTGGATGAAGCTTTCTTT
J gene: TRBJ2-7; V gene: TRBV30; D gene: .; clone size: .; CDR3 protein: CAWSPGTGNEQYF; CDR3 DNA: TGTGCCTGGAGTCCCGGGACCGGAAACGAGCAGTACTTC
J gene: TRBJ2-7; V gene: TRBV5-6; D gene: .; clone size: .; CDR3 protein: CASSVSGATYEQYF; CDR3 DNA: TGTGCCAGCAGCGTCTCAGGGGCCACCTACGAGCAGTACTTC
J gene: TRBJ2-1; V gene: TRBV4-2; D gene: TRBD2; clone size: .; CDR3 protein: CASSQVLAGGRDNEQFF; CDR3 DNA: TGTGCCAGCAGCCAAGTACTAGCGGGGGGGCGGGACAATGAGCAGTTCTTC
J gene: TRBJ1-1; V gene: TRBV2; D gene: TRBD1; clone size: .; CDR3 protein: CASSPHDRVYTEAFF; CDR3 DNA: TGTGCCAGCAGCCCACACGACAGGGTGTACACTGAAGCTTTCTTT
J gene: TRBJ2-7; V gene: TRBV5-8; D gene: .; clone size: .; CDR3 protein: CASSLDGEAEQYF; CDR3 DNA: TGTGCCAGCAGCTTGGATGGAGAAGCCGAGCAGTACTTC
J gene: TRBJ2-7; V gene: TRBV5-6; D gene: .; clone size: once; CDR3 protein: CASSPRFSYEQYF; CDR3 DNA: TGTGCCAGCAGCCCCCGGTTCTCCTACGAGCAGTACTTC
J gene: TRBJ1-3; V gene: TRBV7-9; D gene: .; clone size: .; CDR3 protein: CASSRTENSGNTIYF; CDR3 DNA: TGTGCCAGCAGCAGGACGGAGAACTCTGGAAACACCATATATTTT
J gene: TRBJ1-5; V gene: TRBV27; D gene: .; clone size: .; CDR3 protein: CASSFGGAGQPQHF; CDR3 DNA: TGTGCCAGCAGTTTTGGGGGGGCCGGGCAGCCCCAGCATTTT
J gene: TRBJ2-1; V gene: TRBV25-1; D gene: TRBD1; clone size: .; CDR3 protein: CASSEYGTDNEQFF; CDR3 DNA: TGTGCCAGCAGTGAATATGGGACAGATAATGAGCAGTTCTTC
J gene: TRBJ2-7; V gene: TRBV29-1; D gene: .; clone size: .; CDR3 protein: CSVVGVGEVYEQYF; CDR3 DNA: TGCAGCGTTGTAGGCGTTGGGGAAGTCTACGAGCAGTACTTC
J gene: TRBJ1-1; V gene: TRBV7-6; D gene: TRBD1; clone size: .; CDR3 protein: CASSLGVTGDTEAFF; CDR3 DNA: TGTGCCAGCAGCTTAGGGGTTACAGGGGACACTGAAGCTTTCTTT
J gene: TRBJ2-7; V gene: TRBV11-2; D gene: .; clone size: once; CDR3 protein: CASSLEMWDPYEQYF; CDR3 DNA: TGTGCCAGCAGCTTAGAGATGTGGGACCCCTACGAGCAGTACTTC
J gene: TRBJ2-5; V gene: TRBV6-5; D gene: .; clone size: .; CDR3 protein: CASSYEGDQYF; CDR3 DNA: TGTGCCAGCAGTTATGAAGGGGACCAGTACTTC
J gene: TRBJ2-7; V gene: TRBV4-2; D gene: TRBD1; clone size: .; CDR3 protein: CASSRTGGTEQYF; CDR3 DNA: TGTGCCAGCAGCCGGACAGGGGGCACGGAGCAGTACTTC
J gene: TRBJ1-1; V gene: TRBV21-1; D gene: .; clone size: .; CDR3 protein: CPDPGYRDTEAFF; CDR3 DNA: TGTCCCGACCCCGGATATCGGGACACTGAAGCTTTCTTT
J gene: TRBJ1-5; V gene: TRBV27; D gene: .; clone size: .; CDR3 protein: CASSLNTLNQPQHF; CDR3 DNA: TGTGCCAGCAGCCTAAACACCCTCAATCAGCCCCAGCATTTT
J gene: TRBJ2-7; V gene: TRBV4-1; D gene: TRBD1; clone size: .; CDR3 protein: CASSQQRQGPYEQYF; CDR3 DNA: TGCGCCAGCAGCCAACAACGACAGGGTCCCTACGAGCAGTACTTC
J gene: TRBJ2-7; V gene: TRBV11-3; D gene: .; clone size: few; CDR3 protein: CASSSRPGQGEQYF; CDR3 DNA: TGTGCCAGCAGCTCTCGGCCAGGGCAGGGCGAGCAGTACTTC
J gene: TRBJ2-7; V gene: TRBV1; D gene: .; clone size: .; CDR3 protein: CTSSQDSDEQYF; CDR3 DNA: TGCACCAGCAGCCAAGATAGCGACGAGCAGTACTTC
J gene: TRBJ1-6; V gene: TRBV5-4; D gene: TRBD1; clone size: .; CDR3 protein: CASSPDRGGSPLHF; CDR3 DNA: TGTGCCAGCTCTCCGGACAGGGGTGGTTCACCCCTCCACTTT
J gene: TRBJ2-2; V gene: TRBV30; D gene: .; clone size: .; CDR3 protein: CAWSAGRSYTGELFF; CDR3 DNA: TGTGCCTGGAGTGCGGGCAGAAGTTACACCGGGGAGCTGTTTTTT
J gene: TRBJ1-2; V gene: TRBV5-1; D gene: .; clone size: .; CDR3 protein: CASSSSDRRGYGYTF; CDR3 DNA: TGCGCCAGCAGCTCAAGTGACAGGAGGGGCTATGGCTACACCTTC
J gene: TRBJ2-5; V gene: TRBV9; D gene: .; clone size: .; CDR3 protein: CASKRGIGSGETQYF; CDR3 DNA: TGTGCCAGCAAGAGAGGGATAGGGTCGGGGGAGACCCAGTACTTC
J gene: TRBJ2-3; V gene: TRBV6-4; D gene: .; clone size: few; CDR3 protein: CASSEGADLDTQYF; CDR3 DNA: TGTGCCAGCAGTGAGGGGGCCGATTTGGATACGCAGTATTTT
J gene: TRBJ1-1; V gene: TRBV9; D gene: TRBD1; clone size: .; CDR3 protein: CASSVARQGAGTEAFF; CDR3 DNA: TGTGCCAGCAGCGTAGCTCGACAGGGGGCAGGGACTGAAGCTTTCTTT
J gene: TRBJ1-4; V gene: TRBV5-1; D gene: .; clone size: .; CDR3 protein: CASRPEGATNEKLFF; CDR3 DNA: TGCGCCAGCAGGCCGGAGGGTGCAACTAATGAAAAACTGTTTTTT
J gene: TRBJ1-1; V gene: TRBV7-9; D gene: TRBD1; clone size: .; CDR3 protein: CASSSGTGVTEAFF; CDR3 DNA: TGTGCCAGCAGCTCTGGGACAGGCGTAACTGAAGCTTTCTTT
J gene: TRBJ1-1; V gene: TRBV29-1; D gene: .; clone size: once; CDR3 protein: CSAGGGGNTEAFF; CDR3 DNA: TGCAGCGCCGGGGGGGGAGGCAACACTGAAGCTTTCTTT
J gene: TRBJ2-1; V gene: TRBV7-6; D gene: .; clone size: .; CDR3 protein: CASSLAGPSSYNEQFF; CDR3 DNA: TGTGCCAGCAGCTTAGCGGGGCCGAGCTCCTACAATGAGCAGTTCTTC